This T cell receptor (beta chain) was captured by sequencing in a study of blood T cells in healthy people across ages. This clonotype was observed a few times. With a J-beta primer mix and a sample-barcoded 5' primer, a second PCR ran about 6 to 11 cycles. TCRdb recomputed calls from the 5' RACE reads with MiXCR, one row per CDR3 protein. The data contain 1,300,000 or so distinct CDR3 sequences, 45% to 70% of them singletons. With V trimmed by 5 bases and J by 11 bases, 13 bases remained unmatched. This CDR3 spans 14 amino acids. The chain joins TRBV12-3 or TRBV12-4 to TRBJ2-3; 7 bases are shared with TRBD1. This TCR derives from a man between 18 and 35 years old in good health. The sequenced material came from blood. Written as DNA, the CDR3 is TGTGCCAGCAGTACCGTAGGGGCGGCAGGGGGGCAGTATTTT. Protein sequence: CASSTVGAAGGQYF.